This T cell receptor (beta chain) was identified during a study of shared clonotypes between healthy human individuals. Authors' processing steps: Junction-only immunoSEQ sequences carried no quality scores, so filtering differed. The data were produced by immunoSEQ multiplex PCR, yet TCRdb's version contains in-frame clones alone and is incomplete. The V and J calls and clone size are taken from that table; D and trimming were inferred from the DNA. The table shows about 450,000 clones, with roughly 85% occurring only once. V lost 0 bases, J lost 3 bases, and 5 bases stayed unmatched. The CDR3 consists of 16 residues. Germline values: CDR1 SGHRS, CDR2 YFSETQ. Comment on this clone: What it binds is not known.

General study findings and limits: Among donors, the sharing of clonotypes was expected to be influenced by sequencing depth.

Sequencing was carried out using PBMCs. This chain uses TRBV5-1 with TRBJ2-1; TRBD2 aligns across 8 bases. This TCR was recovered from a woman in her forties in good health. Some clones in this sample may be carry-over from other donors' samples. CDR3 DNA: TGCGCCAGCAGCTTGGTCGCGGGAGGACTCTACAATGAGCAGTTCTTC. Translation gives CASSLVAGGLYNEQFF.